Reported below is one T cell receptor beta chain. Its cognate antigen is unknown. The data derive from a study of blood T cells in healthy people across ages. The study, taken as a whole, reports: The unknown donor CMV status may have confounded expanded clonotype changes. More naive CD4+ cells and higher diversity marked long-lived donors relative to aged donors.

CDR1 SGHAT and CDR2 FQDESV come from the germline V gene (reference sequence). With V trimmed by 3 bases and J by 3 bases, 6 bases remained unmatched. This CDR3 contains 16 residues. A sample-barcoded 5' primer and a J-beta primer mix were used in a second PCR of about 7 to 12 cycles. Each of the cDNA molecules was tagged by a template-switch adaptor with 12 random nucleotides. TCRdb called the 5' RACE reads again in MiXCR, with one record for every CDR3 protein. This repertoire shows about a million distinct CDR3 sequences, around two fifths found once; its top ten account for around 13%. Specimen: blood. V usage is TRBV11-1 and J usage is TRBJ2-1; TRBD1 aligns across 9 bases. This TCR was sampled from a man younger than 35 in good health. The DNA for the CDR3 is TGTGCCAGCAGCTTCCCCGGGACAGGGTTCTACAATGAGCAGTTCTTC. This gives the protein CASSFPGTGFYNEQFF.